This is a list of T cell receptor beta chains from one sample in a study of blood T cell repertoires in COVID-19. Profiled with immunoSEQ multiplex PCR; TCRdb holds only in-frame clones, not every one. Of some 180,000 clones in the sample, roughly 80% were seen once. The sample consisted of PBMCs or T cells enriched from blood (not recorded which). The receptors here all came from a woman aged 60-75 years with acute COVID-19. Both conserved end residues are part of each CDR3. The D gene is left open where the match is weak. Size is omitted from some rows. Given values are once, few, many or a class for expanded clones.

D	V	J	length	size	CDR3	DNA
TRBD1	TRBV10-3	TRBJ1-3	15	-	CAIGLTGLDGNTIYF	TGTGCCATCGGACTGACAGGGCTCGATGGAAACACCATATATTTT
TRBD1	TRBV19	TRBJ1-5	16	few	CASSARDRGGNQPQHF	TGTGCCAGTAGTGCGAGAGACAGGGGTGGCAATCAGCCCCAGCATTTT
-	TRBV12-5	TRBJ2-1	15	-	CASGSGLAIKDEQFF	TGTGCTAGTGGTTCGGGACTGGCGATCAAGGATGAGCAGTTCTTC
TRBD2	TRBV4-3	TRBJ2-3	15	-	CASSLERGPTDTQYF	TGCGCCAGCAGTCTGGAGCGGGGGCCCACAGATACGCAGTATTTT
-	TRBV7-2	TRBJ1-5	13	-	CASSLVRGQPQHF	TGTGCCAGCAGCTTAGTTCGGGGTCAGCCCCAGCATTTT
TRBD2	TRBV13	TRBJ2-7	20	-	CASSLNAGRTSGRSYYEQYF	TGTGCCAGCAGCTTGAACGCGGGTAGGACTAGCGGGAGGTCCTACTACGAGCAGTACTTC
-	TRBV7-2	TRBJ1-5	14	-	CASSPAELGQPQHF	TGTGCCAGCAGCCCAGCGGAGTTAGGTCAGCCCCAGCATTTT
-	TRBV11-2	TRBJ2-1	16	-	CASSLEATGPYNEQFF	TGTGCCAGCAGCTTAGAGGCCACAGGGCCCTACAATGAGCAGTTCTTC
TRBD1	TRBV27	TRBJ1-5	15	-	CASSSRTGVHQPQHF	TGTGCCAGCAGTTCTCGGACAGGGGTGCATCAGCCCCAGCATTTT
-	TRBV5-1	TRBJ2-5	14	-	CASSVNLGSETQYF	TGCGCCAGCAGCGTTAACTTGGGCTCGGAGACCCAGTACTTC
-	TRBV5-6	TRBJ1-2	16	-	CASSQGPQDFWGGYTF	TGTGCCAGCAGCCAAGGACCCCAAGATTTTTGGGGCGGCTACACCTTC
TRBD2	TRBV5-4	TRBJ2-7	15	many	CASSRGTSVTYEQYF	TGTGCCAGCAGCCGAGGGACTAGCGTCACCTACGAGCAGTACTTC
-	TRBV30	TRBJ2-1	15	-	CAWSVGGGLLNEQFF	TGTGCCTGGAGTGTAGGTGGAGGGCTCCTCAATGAGCAGTTCTTC
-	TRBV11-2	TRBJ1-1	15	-	CASSLLRGRDTEAFF	TGTGCCAGCAGCTTACTAAGGGGCAGGGACACTGAAGCTTTCTTT
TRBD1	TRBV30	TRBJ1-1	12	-	CAWSPNTGGAFF	TGTGCCTGGAGTCCTAATACAGGGGGAGCTTTCTTT
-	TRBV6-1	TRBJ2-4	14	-	CASSEIRDDGIQYF	TGTGCCAGCAGTGAAATCAGGGATGACGGCATTCAGTACTTC
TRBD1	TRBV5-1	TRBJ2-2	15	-	CASSFVDRDAGELFF	TGCGCCAGCAGCTTCGTGGACAGGGATGCCGGGGAGCTGTTTTTT
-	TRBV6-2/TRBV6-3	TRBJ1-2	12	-	CASSWALYGYTF	TGTGCCAGCAGTTGGGCCCTCTATGGCTACACCTTC
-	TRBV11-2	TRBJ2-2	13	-	CASSFQGSRELFF	TGTGCCAGCAGCTTCCAGGGTTCCCGGGAGCTGTTTTTT
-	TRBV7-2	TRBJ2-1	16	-	CASSSRQRALGGEQFF	TGTGCCAGCAGCTCCCGTCAGCGGGCCCTCGGGGGTGAGCAGTTCTTC
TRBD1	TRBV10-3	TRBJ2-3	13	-	CALRQGDTDTQYF	TGTGCCCTTCGACAGGGGGACACAGATACGCAGTATTTT
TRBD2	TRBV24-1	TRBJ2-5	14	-	CATSEAGAEETQYF	TGTGCCACCAGTGAGGCGGGAGCGGAGGAGACCCAGTACTTC
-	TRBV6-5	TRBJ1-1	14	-	CASSFRGGDTEAFF	TGTGCCAGCAGTTTTAGAGGGGGGGACACTGAAGCTTTCTTT
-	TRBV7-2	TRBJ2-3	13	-	CASSAEGPDTQYF	TGTGCCAGCAGCGCCGAGGGCCCAGATACGCAGTATTTT
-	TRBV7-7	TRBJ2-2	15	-	CASSIRQENTGELFF	TGTGCCAGCAGTATCAGACAGGAAAACACCGGGGAGCTGTTTTTT
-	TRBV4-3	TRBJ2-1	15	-	CASSSRRGQYNEQFF	TGCGCCAGCAGCTCCAGGCGGGGGCAATACAATGAGCAGTTCTTC
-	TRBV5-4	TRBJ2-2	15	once	CASSQGGASTGELFF	TGTGCCAGCAGCCAGGGGGGCGCGAGCACCGGGGAGCTGTTTTTT
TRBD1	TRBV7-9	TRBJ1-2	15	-	CASSLAYRTGGGYTF	TGTGCCAGCAGCTTAGCCTACCGGACAGGGGGGGGCTACACCTTC
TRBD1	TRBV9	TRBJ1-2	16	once	CASSGDSAYRDYGYTF	TGTGCCAGCAGCGGGGACAGTGCCTATAGGGACTATGGCTACACCTTC
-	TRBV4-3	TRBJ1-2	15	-	CASSQVPPGYGGYTF	TGCGCCAGCAGCCAAGTCCCCCCAGGGTACGGTGGCTACACCTTC
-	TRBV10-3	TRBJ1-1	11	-	CASRSETEAFF	TGTGCCAGCCGGTCGGAGACTGAAGCTTTCTTT
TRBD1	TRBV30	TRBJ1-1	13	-	CACRESGGTEAFF	TGTGCCTGCAGGGAGTCAGGGGGCACTGAAGCTTTCTTT
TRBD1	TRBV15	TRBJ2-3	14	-	CATSTRTGADTQYF	TGTGCCACCAGCACCAGGACAGGGGCAGATACGCAGTATTTT
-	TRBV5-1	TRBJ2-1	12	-	CASSPERGEQFF	TGCGCCAGCAGCCCGGAACGCGGAGAGCAGTTCTTC
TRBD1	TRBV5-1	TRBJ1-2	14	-	CASSPGTGLYGYTF	TGCGCCAGCAGCCCCGGGACAGGGCTCTATGGCTACACCTTC
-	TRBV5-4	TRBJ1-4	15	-	CASSAELGGSEKLFF	TGTGCCAGCAGCGCGGAACTGGGGGGATCAGAAAAACTGTTTTTT
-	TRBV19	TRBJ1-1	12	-	CAIGAGDTEAFF	TGTGCCATTGGAGCGGGGGACACTGAAGCTTTCTTT
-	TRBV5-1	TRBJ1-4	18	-	CASSLYYRTRIANEKLFF	TGCGCCAGCAGCCTCTACTACAGGACTAGGATCGCTAATGAAAAACTGTTTTTT
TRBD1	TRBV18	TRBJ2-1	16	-	CASSSYPIDRANEQFF	TGTGCCAGCTCATCTTACCCGATTGACAGGGCAAATGAGCAGTTCTTC
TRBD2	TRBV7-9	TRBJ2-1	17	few	CASSLYSGQLESNEQFF	TGTGCCAGCAGCTTATATAGCGGGCAGTTGGAAAGCAATGAGCAGTTCTTC
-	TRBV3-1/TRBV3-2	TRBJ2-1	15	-	CASSEESLRASEQFF	TGTGCCAGCAGCGAAGAGAGTCTGAGGGCGTCCGAACAGTTCTTC
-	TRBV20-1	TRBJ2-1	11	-	CSARLNREGFF	TGCAGTGCTAGACTAAACAGGGAAGGGTTCTTC